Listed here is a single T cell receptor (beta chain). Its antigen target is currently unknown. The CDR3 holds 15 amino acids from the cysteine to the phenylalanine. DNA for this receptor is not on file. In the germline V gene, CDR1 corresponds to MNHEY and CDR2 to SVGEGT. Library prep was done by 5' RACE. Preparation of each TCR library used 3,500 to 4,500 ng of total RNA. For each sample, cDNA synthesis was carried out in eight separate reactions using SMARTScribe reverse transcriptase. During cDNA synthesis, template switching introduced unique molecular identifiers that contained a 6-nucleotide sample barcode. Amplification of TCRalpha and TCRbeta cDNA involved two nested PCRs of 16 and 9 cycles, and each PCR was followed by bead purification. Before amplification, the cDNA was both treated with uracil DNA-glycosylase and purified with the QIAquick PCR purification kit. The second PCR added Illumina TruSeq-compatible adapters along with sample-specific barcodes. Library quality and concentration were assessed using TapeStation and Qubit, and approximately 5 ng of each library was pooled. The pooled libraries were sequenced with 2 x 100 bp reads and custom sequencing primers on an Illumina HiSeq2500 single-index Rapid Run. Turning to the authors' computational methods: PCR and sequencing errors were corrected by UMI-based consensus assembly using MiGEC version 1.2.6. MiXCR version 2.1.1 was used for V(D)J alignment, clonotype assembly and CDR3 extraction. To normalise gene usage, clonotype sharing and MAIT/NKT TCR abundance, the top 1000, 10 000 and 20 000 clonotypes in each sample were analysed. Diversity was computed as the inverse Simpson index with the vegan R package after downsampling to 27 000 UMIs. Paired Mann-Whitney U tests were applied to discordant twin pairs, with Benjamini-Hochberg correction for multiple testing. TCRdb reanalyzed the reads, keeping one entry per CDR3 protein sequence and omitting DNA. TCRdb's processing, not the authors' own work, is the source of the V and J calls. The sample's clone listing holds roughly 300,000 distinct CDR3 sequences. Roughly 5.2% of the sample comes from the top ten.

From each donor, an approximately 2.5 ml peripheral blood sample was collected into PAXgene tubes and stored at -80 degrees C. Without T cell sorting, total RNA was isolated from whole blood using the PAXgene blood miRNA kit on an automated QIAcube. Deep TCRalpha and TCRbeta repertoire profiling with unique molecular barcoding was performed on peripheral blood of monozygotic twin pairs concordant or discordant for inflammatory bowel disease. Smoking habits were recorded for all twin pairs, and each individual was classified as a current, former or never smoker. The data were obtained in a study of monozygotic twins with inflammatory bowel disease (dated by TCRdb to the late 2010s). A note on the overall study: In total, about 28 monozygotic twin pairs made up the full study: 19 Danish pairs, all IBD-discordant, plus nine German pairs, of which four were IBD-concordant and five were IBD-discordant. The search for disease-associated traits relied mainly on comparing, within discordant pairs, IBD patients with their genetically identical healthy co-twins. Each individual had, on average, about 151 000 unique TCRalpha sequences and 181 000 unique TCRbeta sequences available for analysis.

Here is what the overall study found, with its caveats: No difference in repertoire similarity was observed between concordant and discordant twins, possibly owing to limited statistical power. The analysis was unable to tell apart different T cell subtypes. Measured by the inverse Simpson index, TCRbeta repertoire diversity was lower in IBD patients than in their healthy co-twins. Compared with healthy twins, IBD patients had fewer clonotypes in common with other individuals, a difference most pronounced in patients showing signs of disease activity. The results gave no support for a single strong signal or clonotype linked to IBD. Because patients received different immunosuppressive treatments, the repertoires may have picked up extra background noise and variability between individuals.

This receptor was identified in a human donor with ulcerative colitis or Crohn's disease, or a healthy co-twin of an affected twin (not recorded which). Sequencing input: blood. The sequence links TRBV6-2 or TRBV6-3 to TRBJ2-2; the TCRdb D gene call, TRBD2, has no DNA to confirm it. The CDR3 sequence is CASSKLAGVAGELFF.